This passage covers 10 T cell receptor beta chains from one sample sequenced in a study of blood T cell repertoires in COVID-19. TCRdb's table, derived via immunoSEQ multiplex PCR, lists solely in-frame clones and lacks some. The top ten hold approximately 3.8% of the sample, which has 150,000 or so clones, roughly 87% seen once. The sequenced sample consisted of PBMCs or T cells enriched from blood (not recorded which). These receptors were collected from a woman between 35 and 50 years old who had been exposed to COVID-19.

The rearrangement uses TRBV6-2 or TRBV6-3 and TRBJ1-4; a possible D gene is TRBD1 (6 bases). Trimming removed 3 bases at V and 0 bases at J, with 8 bases between. CDR1 and CDR2 (germline): MNHEY, SVGEGT. The CDR3 runs to 15 residues. The CDR3 sequence: CASSYGGATNEKLFF. The CDR3 nucleotides read TGTGCCAGCAGTTATGGGGGCGCAACTAATGAAAAACTGTTTTTT.

The J gene is TRBJ2-1, the V gene TRBV6-1; 10 bases align to TRBD2. This CDR3 spans 15 amino acids. Germline V CDR1 and CDR2: MNHNS, SASEGT. V shed 5 bases and J 4 bases; nucleotides not matched to a gene: 5. The CDR3 is CASSTGTSVYNEQFF. CDR3 coding DNA: TGTGCCAGCAGTACCGGGACTAGCGTGTACAATGAGCAGTTCTTC.

The chain combines TRBV9 with TRBJ2-7; 9 bases map to TRBD1. Germline loops: CDR1 SGDLS, CDR2 YYNGEE. With 3 bases clipped from V and 3 bases from J, the junction kept 7 bases outside the gene matches. This CDR3 is built from 15 residues. CDR3 region: CASSAGGQGLYEQYF. DNA for the CDR3: TGTGCCAGCAGCGCTGGGGGACAGGGCCTCTACGAGCAGTACTTC. The full variable domain, rest sourced from reference TRBV9 and TRBJ2-7, is DSGVTQTPKHLITATGQRVTLRCSPRSGDLSVYWYQQSLDQGLQFLIQYYNGEERAKGNILERFSAQQFPDLHSELNLSSLELGDSALYFCASSAGGQGLYEQYFGPGTRLTVT.

A single count supports this clone. V gene TRBV3-1 (or the pseudogene TRBV3-2) combines with J gene TRBJ2-7, with 7 bases that match TRBD1. The CDR3 sequence is 14 residues long. Trimming cost V 0 bases and J 5 bases; bases outside gene matches: 4. CDR1 and CDR2 from the germline V gene are LGHDT and YNNKEL (reference sequence). CDR3 coding DNA: TGTGCCAGCAGCCAAGATCTGACAGGGCACGAGCAGTACTTC. Translated, it gives CASSQDLTGHEQYF.

The chain links TRBV19 to TRBJ1-1, with unresolved D. Between the trimmed V and J ends, which lost 6 bases and 5 bases, there was a span of 10 bases. Germline values: CDR1 LNHDA, CDR2 SQIVND (reference sequence). The CDR3 contains 12 residues. CDR3: CASRSTGTEAFF. DNA for the CDR3: TGTGCCAGTAGATCGACGGGGACTGAAGCTTTCTTT.

This chain uses TRBV15 with TRBJ2-7; D is undetermined. Trimming cost V 0 bases and J 0 bases, with 12 bases left between them. The CDR3 contains 16 residues. The V gene's germline CDR1 is LNHNV and CDR2 YYDKDF (reference sequence). CDR3 in amino acids: CATSRDPLSLSYEQYF. DNA for the CDR3: TGTGCCACCAGCAGAGATCCACTAAGCCTCTCCTACGAGCAGTACTTC.

This chain joins TRBV7-7 and TRBJ2-1; 7 nucleotides match TRBD1. The CDR3 totals 15 residues. Germline V gives CDR1 SSHAT, CDR2 FNYEAQ (reference sequence). Trimming removed 5 bases from V and 0 bases from J; junction bases left unmatched: 4. Here the CDR3 reads CASSLTGSSYNEQFF. CDR3 nucleotide sequence: TGTGCCAGCAGCCTGACAGGGAGCTCCTACAATGAGCAGTTCTTC.

The CDR3 protein is CASGGQAILGNSPLHF. CDR3 sequence (DNA): TGTGCCAGCGGGGGACAGGCAATTCTGGGTAATTCACCCCTCCACTTT. This sequence joins TRBV2 and TRBJ1-6, with TRBD1 matching 8 bases. The V gene end was trimmed by 8 bases and the J gene end by 6 bases; junction bases not matched to a gene: 12. Per germline, CDR1 SNHLY and CDR2 FYNNEI. This CDR3 spans 16 amino acids.

The chain uses TRBV28 and TRBJ1-5, with D possibly matching TRBD1 (5 bases). The ends were cut back, 1 base at V and 2 bases at J, with 15 bases in the middle. CDR3 length: 17 amino acids. Germline lookup yields CDR1 MDHEN and CDR2 SYDVKM. Here the CDR3 reads CASSLSAGLLGNQPQHF. CDR3 bases: TGTGCCAGCAGTTTATCGGCAGGGCTTTTAGGCAATCAGCCCCAGCATTTT.

The chain employs TRBV4-1 and TRBJ1-2; TRBD1 matches at 7 bases. V lost 6 bases, J lost 6 bases, and 7 bases stayed unmatched. The CDR3 length is 13 residues. In germline, CDR1 is MGHRA, CDR2 YSYEKL. The CDR3 DNA reads TGCGCCAGCAGTAAGGGGGCTCAGGATGGCTACACCTTC. As protein: CASSKGAQDGYTF.